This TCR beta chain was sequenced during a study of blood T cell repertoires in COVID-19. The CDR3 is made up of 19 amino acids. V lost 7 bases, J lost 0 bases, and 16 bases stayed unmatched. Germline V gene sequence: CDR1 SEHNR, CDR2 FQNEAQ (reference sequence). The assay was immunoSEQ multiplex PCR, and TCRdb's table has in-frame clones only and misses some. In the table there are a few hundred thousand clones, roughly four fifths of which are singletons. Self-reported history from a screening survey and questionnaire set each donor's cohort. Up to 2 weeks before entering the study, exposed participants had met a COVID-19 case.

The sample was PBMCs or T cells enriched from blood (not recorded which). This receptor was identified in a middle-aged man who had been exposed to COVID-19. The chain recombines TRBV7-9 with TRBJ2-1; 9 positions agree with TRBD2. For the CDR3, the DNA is TGTGCCAGCACCGACCTGCGGGAGGGGCCGGACTACTCCTACAATGAGCAGTTCTTC. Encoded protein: CASTDLREGPDYSYNEQFF.